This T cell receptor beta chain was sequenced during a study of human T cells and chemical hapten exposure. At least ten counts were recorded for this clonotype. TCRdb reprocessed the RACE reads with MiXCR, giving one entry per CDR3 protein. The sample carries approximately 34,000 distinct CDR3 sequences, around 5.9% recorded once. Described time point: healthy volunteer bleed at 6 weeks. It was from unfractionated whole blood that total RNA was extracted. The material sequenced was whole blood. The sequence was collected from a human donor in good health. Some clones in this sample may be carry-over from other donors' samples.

The CDR3 loop reads CASSIAGGPYSTDTQYF. The CDR3 region has the DNA TGTGCCAGCAGTATAGCGGGAGGGCCTTATAGCACAGATACGCAGTATTTT. The chain combines TRBV7-2 with TRBJ2-3; TRBD2 agrees at 11 bases. V shed 6 bases and J 0 bases; nucleotides not matched to a gene: 8. The CDR3 is 17 amino acids. Germline V gene lookup returns CDR1 SGHTA and CDR2 FQGNSA.